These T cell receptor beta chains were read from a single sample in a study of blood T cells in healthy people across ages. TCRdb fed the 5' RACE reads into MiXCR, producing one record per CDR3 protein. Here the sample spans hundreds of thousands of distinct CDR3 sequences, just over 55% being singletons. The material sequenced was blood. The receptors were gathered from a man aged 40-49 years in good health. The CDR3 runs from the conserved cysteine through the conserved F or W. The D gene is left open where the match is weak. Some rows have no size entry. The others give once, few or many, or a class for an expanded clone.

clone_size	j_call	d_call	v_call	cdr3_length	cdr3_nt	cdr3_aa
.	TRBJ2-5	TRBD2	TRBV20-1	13	TGCAGTGCTAGAGTGGCCGGGGGGGAGACCCAGTACTTC	CSARVAGGETQYF
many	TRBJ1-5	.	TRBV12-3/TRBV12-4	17	TGTGCCAGCAGTCCGGGGGCAATCCAAGGGAGCAATCAGCCCCAGCATTTT	CASSPGAIQGSNQPQHF
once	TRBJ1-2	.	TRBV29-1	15	TGCAGCGTTGAAGGGCTCCTCCTTGATGTCTATGGCTACACCTTC	CSVEGLLLDVYGYTF
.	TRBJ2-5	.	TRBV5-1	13	TGCGCCAGCAGTTTAGGGGCGCAAGAGACCCTGTACTTC	CASSLGAQETLYF
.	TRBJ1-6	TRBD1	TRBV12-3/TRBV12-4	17	TGTGCCAGCAGTTTATCGTTTCAGGGACAGAGTAATTCACCCCTCCACTTT	CASSLSFQGQSNSPLHF
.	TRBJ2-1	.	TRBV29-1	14	TGCAGCGTCATGGGGGCAGTCTCCTACAATGAGCAGTTCTTC	CSVMGAVSYNEQFF
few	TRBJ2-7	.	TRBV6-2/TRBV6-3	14	TGTGCCAGCAGCCCTCGGGGACCCTTATACGAGCAGTACTTC	CASSPRGPLYEQYF
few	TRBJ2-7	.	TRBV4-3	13	TGCGCCAGCAGCCAATTAGGGGCCTACGAGCAGTACTTC	CASSQLGAYEQYF
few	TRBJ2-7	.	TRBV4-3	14	TGCGCCAGCAGCCAAGGGGTAGGCTCCTACGAGCAGTACTTC	CASSQGVGSYEQYF
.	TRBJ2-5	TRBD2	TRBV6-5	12	TGTGCCGCAGGGACTAGCGGGGGGACCCAGTACTTC	CAAGTSGGTQYF
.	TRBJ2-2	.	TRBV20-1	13	TGCAGTGCTCCCCTGACCTCCACCGGGGAGCTGTTTTTT	CSAPLTSTGELFF
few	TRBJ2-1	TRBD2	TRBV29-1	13	TGCAGCGTTGGGGGAGGGAGGTTGCATGAGCAGTTCTTC	CSVGGGRLHEQFF
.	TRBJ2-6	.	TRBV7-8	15	TGTGCCAGCAGCCCAGAAGTTACTGGGGCCAACGTCCTGACTTTC	CASSPEVTGANVLTF
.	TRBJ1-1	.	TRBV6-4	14	TGTGCCAGCAGTGAAAGCGGGTTAGGGAAAGGACTTTTCTTT	CASSESGLGKGLFF
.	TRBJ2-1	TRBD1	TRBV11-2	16	TGTGCCAGCAGGAAAACTCAGGGGGCGGAGGTCCATGAGCAGTTCTTC	CASRKTQGAEVHEQFF
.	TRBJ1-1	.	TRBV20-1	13	TGCAGTGCTAGAGGGGGGGCGCGGACTGAAGCTTTCTTT	CSARGGARTEAFF
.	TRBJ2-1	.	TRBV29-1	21	TGCAGCGTTGAGTATTCCGTAGGCGGAGTGGTACACATCGCGACCTACAATGAGCAGTTCTTC	CSVEYSVGGVVHIATYNEQFF
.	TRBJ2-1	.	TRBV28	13	TGTGCCAGCAGTTTTCAGATCCTGAATGAGCAGTTCTTC	CASSFQILNEQFF
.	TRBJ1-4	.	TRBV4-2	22	TGTGCCAGCAGCCAAGATAAGGGTCTCCCCACAGGAACAAACATCGCTGGTGAAAAACTGTTTTTT	CASSQDKGLPTGTNIAGEKLFF
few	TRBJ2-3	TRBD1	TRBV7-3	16	TGTGCCAGCAGCTTACTTCGACAGGGGGCCACAGATACGCAGTATTTT	CASSLLRQGATDTQYF
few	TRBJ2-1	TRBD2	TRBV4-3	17	TGCGCCAGCAGCCGGGATTATAGCGGGAGGTTAGACAATGAGCAGTTCTTC	CASSRDYSGRLDNEQFF
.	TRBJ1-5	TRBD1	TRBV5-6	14	TGTGCCAGCAGCTCAGGGGGCCCTTGGCAGCCCCAGCATTTT	CASSSGGPWQPQHF
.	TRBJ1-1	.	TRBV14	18	TGTGCCAGCAGCCAGGATAGGATGGCAGGTCAACGGAACACTGAAGCTTTCTTT	CASSQDRMAGQRNTEAFF
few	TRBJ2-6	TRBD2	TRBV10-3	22	TGTGCCATCAGTGAGTCGGGGTTCGGGACAGGGACTAGCGGCTCTGGGGCCAACGTCCTGACTTTC	CAISESGFGTGTSGSGANVLTF
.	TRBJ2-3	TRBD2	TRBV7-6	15	TGTGCCAGCAGCTTATTTAGCGGGGGAACAGATACGCAGTATTTT	CASSLFSGGTDTQYF